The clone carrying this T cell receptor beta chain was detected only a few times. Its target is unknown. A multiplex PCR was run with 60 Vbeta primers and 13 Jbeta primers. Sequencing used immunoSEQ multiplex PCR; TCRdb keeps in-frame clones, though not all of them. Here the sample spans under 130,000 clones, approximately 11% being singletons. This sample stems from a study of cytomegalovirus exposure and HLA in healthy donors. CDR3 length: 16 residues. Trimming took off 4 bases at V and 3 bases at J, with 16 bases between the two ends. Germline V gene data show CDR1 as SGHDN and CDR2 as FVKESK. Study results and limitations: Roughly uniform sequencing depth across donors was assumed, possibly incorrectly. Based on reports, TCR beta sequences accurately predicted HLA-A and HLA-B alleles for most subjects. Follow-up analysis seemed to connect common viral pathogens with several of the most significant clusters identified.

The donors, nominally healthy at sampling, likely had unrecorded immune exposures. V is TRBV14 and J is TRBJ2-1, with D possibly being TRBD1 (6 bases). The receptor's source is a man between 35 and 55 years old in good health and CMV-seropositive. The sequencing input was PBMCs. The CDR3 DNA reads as TGTGCCAGCAGCCCTCTTGGGGCAGGGGACTACAATGAGCAGTTCTTC. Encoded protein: CASSPLGAGDYNEQFF.